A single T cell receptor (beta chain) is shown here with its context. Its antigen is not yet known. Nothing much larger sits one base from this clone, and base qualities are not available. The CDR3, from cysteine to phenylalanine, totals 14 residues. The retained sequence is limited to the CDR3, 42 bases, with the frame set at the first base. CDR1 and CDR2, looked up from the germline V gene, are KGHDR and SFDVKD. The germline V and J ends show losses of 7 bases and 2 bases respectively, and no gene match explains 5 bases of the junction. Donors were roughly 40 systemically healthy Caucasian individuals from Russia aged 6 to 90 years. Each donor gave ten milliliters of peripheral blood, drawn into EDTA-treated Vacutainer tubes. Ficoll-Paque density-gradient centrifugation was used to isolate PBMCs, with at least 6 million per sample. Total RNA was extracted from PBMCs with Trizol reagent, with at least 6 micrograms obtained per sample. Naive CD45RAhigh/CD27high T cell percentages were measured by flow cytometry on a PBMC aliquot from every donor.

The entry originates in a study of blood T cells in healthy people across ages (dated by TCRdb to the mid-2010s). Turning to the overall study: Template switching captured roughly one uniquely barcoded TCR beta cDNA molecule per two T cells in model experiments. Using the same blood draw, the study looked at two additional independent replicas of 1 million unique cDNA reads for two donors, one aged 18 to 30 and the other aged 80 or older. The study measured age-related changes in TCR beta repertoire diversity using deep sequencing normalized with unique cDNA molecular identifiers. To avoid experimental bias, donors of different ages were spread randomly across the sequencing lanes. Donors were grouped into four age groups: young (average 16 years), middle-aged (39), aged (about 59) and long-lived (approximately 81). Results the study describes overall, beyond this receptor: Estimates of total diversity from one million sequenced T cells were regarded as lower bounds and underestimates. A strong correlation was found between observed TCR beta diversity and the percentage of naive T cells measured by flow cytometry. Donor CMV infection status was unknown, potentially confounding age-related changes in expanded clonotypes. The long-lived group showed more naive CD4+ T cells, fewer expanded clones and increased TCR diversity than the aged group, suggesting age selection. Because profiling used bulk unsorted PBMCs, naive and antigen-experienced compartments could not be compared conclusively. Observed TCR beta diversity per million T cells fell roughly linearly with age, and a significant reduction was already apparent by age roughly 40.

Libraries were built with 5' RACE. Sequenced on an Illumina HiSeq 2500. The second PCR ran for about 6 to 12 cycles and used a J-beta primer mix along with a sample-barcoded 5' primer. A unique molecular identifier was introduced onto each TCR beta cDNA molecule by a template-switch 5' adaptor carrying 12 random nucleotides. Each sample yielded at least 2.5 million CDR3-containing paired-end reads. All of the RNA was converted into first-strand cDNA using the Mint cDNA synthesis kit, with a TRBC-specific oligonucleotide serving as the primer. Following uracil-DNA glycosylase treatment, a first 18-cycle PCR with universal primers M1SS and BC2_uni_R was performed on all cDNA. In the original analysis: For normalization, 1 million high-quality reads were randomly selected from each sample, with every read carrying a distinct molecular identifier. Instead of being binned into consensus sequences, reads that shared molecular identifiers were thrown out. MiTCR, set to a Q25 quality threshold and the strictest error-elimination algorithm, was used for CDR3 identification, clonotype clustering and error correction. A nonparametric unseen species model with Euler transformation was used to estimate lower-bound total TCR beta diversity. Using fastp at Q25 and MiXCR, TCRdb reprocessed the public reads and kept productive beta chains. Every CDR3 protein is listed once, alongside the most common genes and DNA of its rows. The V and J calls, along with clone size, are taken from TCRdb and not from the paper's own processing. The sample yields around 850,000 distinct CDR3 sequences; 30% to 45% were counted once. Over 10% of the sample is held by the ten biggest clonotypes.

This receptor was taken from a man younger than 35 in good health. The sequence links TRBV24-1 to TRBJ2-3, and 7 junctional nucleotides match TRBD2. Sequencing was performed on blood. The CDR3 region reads CATSRAGDTDTQYF. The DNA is TGTGCCACCAGCCGGGCGGGGGACACAGATACGCAGTATTTT.